The 6 T cell receptor beta chains below were found in one sample sequenced in a study of immune reconstitution after stem cell transplant in scleroderma (dated by TCRdb to about 2017). Library prep was done by RT-PCR. The sequencer listed for this sample is Illumina MiSeq. Through fastp at Q25 and MiXCR, TCRdb rebuilt clones from the public reads, retaining in-frame beta chains. Under each unique CDR3 protein, matching rows form one entry showing the most common genes and DNA. The sample table lists some 1,500 distinct CDR3 sequences, 6% to 8.5% of them with a count of one. Of the sample, roughly a fifth is held by the ten largest clones. Sample acquisition took place before or after autologous hematopoietic stem cell transplantation (not recorded which). These receptors all come from a male donor with systemic sclerosis.

This clonotype is deemed large. The chain combines TRBV20-1 with TRBJ2-5, with a tentative D call TRBD2 (5 bases). V dropped 2 bases and J dropped 5 bases, with 15 bases sitting between them. Germline CDR1 DFQATT, CDR2 SNEGSKA (reference sequence). The CDR3 is 14 amino acids. The CDR3 spells CSARPFGRRETQYF. DNA for the CDR3: TGCAGTGCTAGACCTTTTGGGCGGAGGGAGACCCAGTACTTC.

On this clonotype itself: A much larger clonotype is one base distant, so this may be a read error. This chain joins TRBV10-3 and TRBJ2-3, with 9 bases that match TRBD1. The CDR3 runs 14 residues. Looked up from germline, CDR1 is ENHRY and CDR2 is SYGVKD. The CDR3 DNA reads TGTGCCGTCAGTACAGGGGGCAGTGAAGATACGCAGTATTTT. Protein product: CAVSTGGSEDTQYF.

Ten or more counts support this clonotype. The chain couples TRBV5-1 to TRBJ2-7; no firm D call. Trimming pared 4 bases from V and 0 bases from J, leaving 11 bases between. The CDR3 has 14 amino acids. CDR1 SGHRS and CDR2 YFSETQ come from the germline V gene. This chain's CDR3 is CASSLQVSSYEQYF. DNA of the CDR3: TGCGCCAGCAGCCTCCAGGTTAGCTCCTACGAGCAGTACTTC.

Sample share makes this clonotype medium-sized. This chain links TRBV11-3 with TRBJ1-4; 11 positions match TRBD1. The CDR3 is 16 residues long. V shed 5 bases and J 3 bases; nucleotides not matched to a gene: 5. The germline V gene encodes CDR1 SGHNT and CDR2 YENEEA. CDR3 sequence (DNA): TGTGCCAGCAGCCCGCGGGACAGGGGGGCTAATGAAAAACTGTTTTTT. This sequence encodes CASSPRDRGANEKLFF.

This clonotype is medium-sized (0.01 to 0.1%). The chain has TRBV5-1 and TRBJ1-2, with 11 positions matching TRBD1. This CDR3 spans 17 amino acids. Germline CDR1 SGHRS, CDR2 YFSETQ. The V gene end was trimmed by 5 bases and the J gene end by 3 bases; junction bases not matched to a gene: 12. The CDR3 sequence is CASRRTPGQGVDYGYTF. For the CDR3, the DNA is TGCGCCAGCAGACGTACACCGGGACAGGGGGTCGACTATGGCTACACCTTC.

This clonotype ranks as medium-sized. V is TRBV14 and J is TRBJ2-5; unclear D gene. This CDR3 has 14 residues. Germline V gene lookup returns CDR1 SGHDN and CDR2 FVKESK. With 0 bases removed from V and 0 bases from J, the gap between germline ends came to 5 bases. The CDR3 protein is CASSQEGYQETQYF. Written as DNA, the CDR3 is TGTGCCAGCAGCCAAGAAGGCTACCAAGAGACCCAGTACTTC.